These 8 T cell receptor beta chains were all obtained from the same sample, sequenced in a study of control samples from healthy donors and cancer patients. Data came from immunoSEQ multiplex PCR; TCRdb stores just in-frame clones and leaves some out. Among 150,000 to 200,000 clones listed, more than 90% were seen once. Sequenced material: blood. All receptors derive from a man younger than 45 in good health.

The CDR3 DNA is TGTGCCAGCAGCTTATCCGGGAGTCGGACCGGGGAGCTGTTTTTT. This codes for CASSLSGSRTGELFF. The chain joins TRBV7-2 to TRBJ2-2, with D perhaps matching TRBD2 (6 bases). The CDR3 spans 15 residues. V lost 2 bases, J lost 5 bases, and 12 bases lay in between. Germline V gene data show CDR1 as SGHTA and CDR2 as FQGNSA.

Here the CDR3 DNA reads TGTGCCAGCAGTTTACCCTCTGCCGGCTTGAACACTGAAGCTTTCTTT. Encoded protein: CASSLPSAGLNTEAFF. V usage is TRBV28 and J usage is TRBJ1-1; the D is unclear. CDR1 and CDR2 from the germline V gene are MDHEN and SYDVKM. Trimming left V 2 bases short and J 0 bases short, with 13 bases between. CDR3 size: 16 residues.

This sequence joins TRBV29-1 and TRBJ2-2; possibly TRBD2 for D (6 bases). V lost 7 bases, J lost 8 bases, and 11 bases lay in between. Germline V gene data show CDR1 as SQVTM and CDR2 as ANQGSEA. The CDR3 is 11 amino acids. CDR3 amino acids: CSGDLSGELFF. The CDR3 DNA reads as TGCAGCGGGGACTTGTCGGGGGAGCTGTTTTTT.

The gene calls are TRBV28 and TRBJ1-6; tentatively, D is TRBD1 (5 bases). CDR3 length: 11 amino acids. Germline CDR1 reads MDHEN; CDR2 reads SYDVKM. V lost 8 bases and J lost 18, with 17 bases in between. For the CDR3, the DNA is TGTGCCAGCGGGGATGGGCGGACACCCCACTTT. The encoded protein is CASGDGRTPHF.

V and J are TRBV9 and TRBJ1-2; D not resolved. Trimming took off 5 bases at V and 1 base at J, with 12 bases between the two ends. There are 14 residues in the CDR3. The germline V gene has CDR1 SGDLS and CDR2 YYNGEE. For the CDR3, the DNA is TGTGCCAGCAGTGGCAGTGGAGTTAACTATGGCTACACCTTC. Translating gives CASSGSGVNYGYTF.

CDR3 coding DNA: TGCGCCAGCAGTAACAGCGGGCTCTACGAGCAGTACTTC. Protein sequence: CASSNSGLYEQYF. This chain joins TRBV5-1 and TRBJ2-7; D perhaps matches TRBD2 (6 bases). The germline V gene has CDR1 SGHRS and CDR2 YFSETQ. Trimming left V 5 bases short and J 3 bases short, with 12 bases between. CDR3 length: 13 amino acids.

This chain connects TRBV6-5 to TRBJ1-1; D not certain. Trimming left V 6 bases short and J 4 bases short, with 3 bases between. This CDR3 comprises 10 residues. CDR1 is MNHEY, CDR2 SVGAGI, per germline. The CDR3: CASRGTEAFF. The CDR3, as DNA: TGTGCCAGCAGGGGCACTGAAGCTTTCTTT.

The V and J genes are TRBV9 and TRBJ1-2, with D possibly matching TRBD1 (5 bases). This CDR3 has 15 amino acids. The germline CDR1 and CDR2 sequences are SGDLS and YYNGEE. Trimming pared 0 bases from V and 0 bases from J, leaving 9 bases between. The CDR3 spells CASSVAQGPNYGYTF. In DNA, the CDR3 is TGTGCCAGCAGCGTAGCGCAGGGCCCTAACTATGGCTACACCTTC.